Given below is one TCR beta chain in context. Its matching antigen is unknown. The CDR3 end falls 3 residues outside the read, so it is completed with the germline J gene. Germline lookup yields CDR1 SQVTM and CDR2 ANQGSEA. The CDR3 totals 14 residues. The trim removed 8 bases at V and 5 bases at J, leaving 7 bases unmatched. This record belongs to a study of Tregs in tolerant kidney transplant recipients. Findings and caveats of the study: Tolerant patients' donor-specific Tregs expanded beyond overall Tregs, suggesting antigen-driven growth. Validation in larger populations is needed because few patients were studied. Some patients' samples used different primers over time, so nucleotide sequences weren't comparable.

Measured with immunoSEQ multiplex PCR; TCRdb has only the in-frame clones, and not every one. This sample carries about 30,000 clones, with roughly an eighth going to the ten biggest clones. This sequence originates from a human donor who received a combined kidney and bone marrow transplant. The sequencing used CD8+ T cells from blood, collected before the transplant. J is TRBJ2-1 and V is TRBV29-1; 12 nucleotides match TRBD2. The sequenced CDR3 bases are TGCAGCATGACGGGACTAGCGGGTAACAATGAG. Protein: CSMTGLAGNNE. The whole CDR3 reads CSMTGLAGNNEQFF.